This TCR beta chain emerged from a study of a mutant IDH1 vaccine in newly diagnosed glioma. Study-wide background: Vaccines were first given 4-6 weeks after radiotherapy alone, or with temozolomide cycles. Most patients had received both radiotherapy and temozolomide, the prior options being radiotherapy, temozolomide, or both.

On this clone: Its antigen remains unidentified.

Time point reported: week 35, safety follow-up. What each vaccine dose contained was 300 ug of mutant IDH1 20-mer peptide, accompanied by topical imiquimod. Whole-study results and caveats: Patients showed vaccine-induced immune responses at a rate of under 95%. Pseudoprogression seemed unrelated to changes in top peripheral T cell clonotypes.

Clones were read by immunoSEQ multiplex PCR, and TCRdb kept only the in-frame ones, dropping some. The sample lists 25,000 to 30,000 clones; more than 75% were seen once. Trimming removed 6 bases from V and 5 bases from J, with 7 bases in between. The CDR3 runs 11 residues. The V gene's germline CDR1 is MRHNA and CDR2 SNTAGT. The chain uses TRBV6-4 and TRBJ1-2; D unresolved. The sequence was obtained from a man aged 50-60 years with glioma. The starting material was PBMCs, obtained from a glioma patient whose treatment included an IDH1 peptide vaccine. In nucleotides, the CDR3 is TGTGCCAGCAGGACGGCATATGGCTACACCTTC. Protein product: CASRTAYGYTF.